The T cell receptor (beta chain) described here comes from a study of blood T cells in healthy people across ages. The CDR3 sequence is 13 residues long. V was shortened by 8 bases and J by 2 bases, with 13 bases between the two germline ends. Germline CDR1 is SNHLY and CDR2 is FYNNEI. PCR was performed a second time for roughly 7 to 12 cycles using a sample-barcoded 5' primer and a J-beta primer mix. TCRdb reprocessed the 5' RACE reads with MiXCR, giving one entry per CDR3 protein. The table lists some 1.7 million distinct CDR3 sequences, about 28% of them singletons. The receptor's source is a woman aged 30 to 39 in good health. The rearrangement joins TRBV2 to TRBJ2-7; D is perhaps TRBD2 (7 bases). Specimen: blood. The CDR3 spells CASWAGAAYEQYF. In nucleotides, the CDR3 is TGTGCCAGCTGGGCGGGGGCGGCCTACGAGCAGTACTTC.